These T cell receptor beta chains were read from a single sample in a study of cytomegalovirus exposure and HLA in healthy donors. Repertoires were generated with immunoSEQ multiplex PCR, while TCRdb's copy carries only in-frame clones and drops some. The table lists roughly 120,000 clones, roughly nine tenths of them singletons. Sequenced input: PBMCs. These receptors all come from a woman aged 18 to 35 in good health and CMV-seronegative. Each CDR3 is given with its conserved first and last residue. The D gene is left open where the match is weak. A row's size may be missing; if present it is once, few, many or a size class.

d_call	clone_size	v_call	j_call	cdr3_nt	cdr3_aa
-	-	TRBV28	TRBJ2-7	TGTGCCAGCAGTTTATATGGGGTAATGAGACAGGAGACCTACGAGCAGTACTTC	CASSLYGVMRQETYEQYF
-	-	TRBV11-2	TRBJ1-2	TGTGCCAGCAGCTCCTTAGACAGGACCTATGGCTACACCTTC	CASSSLDRTYGYTF
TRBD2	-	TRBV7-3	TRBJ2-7	TGTGCCAGCAGCTTAACCCTAGCGGGGCTACACGAGCAGTACTTC	CASSLTLAGLHEQYF
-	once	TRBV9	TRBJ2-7	TGTGCCAGCAGCTCCCAGGGCTACGAGCAGTACTTC	CASSSQGYEQYF
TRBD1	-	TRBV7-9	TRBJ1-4	TGTGCCAGCAGCAACCCGGGACAGGGGAGGGAAAAACTGTTTTTT	CASSNPGQGREKLFF
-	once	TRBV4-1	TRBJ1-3	TGCGCCAGCAGCCATCCAAATCCCAGGAACACCATATATTTT	CASSHPNPRNTIYF
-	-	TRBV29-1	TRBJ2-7	TGCAGCGTCAGACCGGACAGCTACGAGCAGTACTTC	CSVRPDSYEQYF
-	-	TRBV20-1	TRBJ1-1	TGCAGTTCGGAGGGGAACACTGAAGCTTTCTTT	CSSEGNTEAFF
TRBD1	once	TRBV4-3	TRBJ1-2	TGCGCCAGCAGCCAAGATAAGGACAGGGGGCGGGATGGCTACACCTTC	CASSQDKDRGRDGYTF
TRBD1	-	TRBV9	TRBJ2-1	TGTGCCAGCAGCGTAGGACAGGGGAGCTATGAGCAGTTCTTC	CASSVGQGSYEQFF
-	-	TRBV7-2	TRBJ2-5	TGTGCCAGCAGCTCCAACAGGGTGGCGGAGACCCAGTACTTC	CASSSNRVAETQYF
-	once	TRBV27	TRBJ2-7	TGTGCCAGCAGTTTATCGGGGCCCTACGAGCAGTACTTC	CASSLSGPYEQYF
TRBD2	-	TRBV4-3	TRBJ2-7	TGCGCCAGCAGCCAAGATGCGGAGGGGAGGGTCGAGCAGTACTTC	CASSQDAEGRVEQYF
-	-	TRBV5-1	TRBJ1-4	TGCGCCAGCAGCTTGTTGACAGTTAATGAAAAACTGTTTTTT	CASSLLTVNEKLFF
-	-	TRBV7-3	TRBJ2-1	TGTGCCAGCAGCTTGCAAGCTAGCAGTGAGCAGTTCTTC	CASSLQASSEQFF
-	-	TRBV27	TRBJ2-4	TGTGCCAGCAGACTAACCCACGCCAAAAACATTCAGTACTTC	CASRLTHAKNIQYF
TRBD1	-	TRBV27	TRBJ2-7	TGTGCCAGCAGTTTTGTTCCGGGACAGAAGTACTTC	CASSFVPGQKYF
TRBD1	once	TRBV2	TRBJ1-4	TGTGCCAGCAGAGCACAGGGGGAACTGTTTTTT	CASRAQGELFF
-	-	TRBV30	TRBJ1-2	TGTGCCTGGACCCGGACAGACCTCTTAAGTGATGGCTACACCTTC	CAWTRTDLLSDGYTF
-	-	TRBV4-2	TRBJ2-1	TGTGCCAGCAGCCAAGTAGGAGCCGAGCAGTTCTTC	CASSQVGAEQFF
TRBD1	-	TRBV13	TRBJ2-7	TGTGCCAGCAGCCCCGGGATGACAGGGGGCGAGCAGTACTTC	CASSPGMTGGEQYF
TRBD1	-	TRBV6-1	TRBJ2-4	TGTGCCAGCACTCGGACAGGGACCAAAAACATTCAGTACTTC	CASTRTGTKNIQYF
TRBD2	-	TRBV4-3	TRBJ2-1	TGCGCCAGCAGCCAAGATTATGGGAGGGCTGAAAATGAGCAGTTCTTC	CASSQDYGRAENEQFF
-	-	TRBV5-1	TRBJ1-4	TGCGCCAGCAGCTTGGCAGGGGTTGGAGAAAAACTGTTTTTT	CASSLAGVGEKLFF
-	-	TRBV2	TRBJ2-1	TGTGCCAGCAGCGTTTTTGGACAGTTTCGCGATGAGCAGTTCTTC	CASSVFGQFRDEQFF
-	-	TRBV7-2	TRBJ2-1	TGTGCCAGCAGCTTAGCCCATGCAGGGCCCTACAATGAGCAGTTCTTC	CASSLAHAGPYNEQFF
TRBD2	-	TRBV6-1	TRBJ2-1	TGTGCCAGCATCGAGCGGGACCCCTACAATGAGCAGTTCTTC	CASIERDPYNEQFF
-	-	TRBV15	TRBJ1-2	TGTGCCACCAGCAGAGATGGGCGCTATGGCTACACCTTC	CATSRDGRYGYTF
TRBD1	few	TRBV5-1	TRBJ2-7	TGCGCCAGCAGGCCCGGGACAGCCGATCCCTACGAGCAGTACTTC	CASRPGTADPYEQYF
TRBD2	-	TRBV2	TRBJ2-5	TGTGCCAGCGACTCCCGCGGGGGGGAGGGGGAGACCCAGTACTTC	CASDSRGGEGETQYF
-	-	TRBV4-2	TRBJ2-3	TGTGCCAGCAGCGCAGGGGCGGGAGCGGACACAGATACGCAGTATTTT	CASSAGAGADTDTQYF
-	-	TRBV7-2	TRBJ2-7	TGTGCCAGCAGCGCGGGGCGGATCTACGAGCAGTACTTC	CASSAGRIYEQYF
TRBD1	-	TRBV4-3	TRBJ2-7	TGCGCCAGCAGCCAAGGGACAGGGAAAGCCTACGAGCAGTACTTC	CASSQGTGKAYEQYF
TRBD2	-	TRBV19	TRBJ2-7	TGTGCCAGTAGTACGGGACTAGCGGGAGCCTACGAGCAGTACTTC	CASSTGLAGAYEQYF
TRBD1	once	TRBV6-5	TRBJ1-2	TGTGCCAGCAGTTACTCGAACTCAGGGGGCTATGGCTACACCTTC	CASSYSNSGGYGYTF
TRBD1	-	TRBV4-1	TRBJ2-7	TGCGCCAGCAGTCTCGACAGGGGATCCTACGAGCAGTACTTC	CASSLDRGSYEQYF
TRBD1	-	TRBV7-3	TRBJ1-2	TGTGCCAGCAGCTTAGGGCCGGGACAGGGATATGGCTACACCTTC	CASSLGPGQGYGYTF
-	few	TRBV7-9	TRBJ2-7	TGTGCCAGCAACACGGGGTACGAGCAGTACTTC	CASNTGYEQYF
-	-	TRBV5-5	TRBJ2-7	TGTGCCAGCAGCCCTGGAGTCTCCTACGAGCAGTACTTC	CASSPGVSYEQYF
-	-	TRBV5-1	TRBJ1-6	TGCGCCAGCAGGGAAGACAGCGAAACCTTTTATAATTCACCCCTCCACTTT	CASREDSETFYNSPLHF